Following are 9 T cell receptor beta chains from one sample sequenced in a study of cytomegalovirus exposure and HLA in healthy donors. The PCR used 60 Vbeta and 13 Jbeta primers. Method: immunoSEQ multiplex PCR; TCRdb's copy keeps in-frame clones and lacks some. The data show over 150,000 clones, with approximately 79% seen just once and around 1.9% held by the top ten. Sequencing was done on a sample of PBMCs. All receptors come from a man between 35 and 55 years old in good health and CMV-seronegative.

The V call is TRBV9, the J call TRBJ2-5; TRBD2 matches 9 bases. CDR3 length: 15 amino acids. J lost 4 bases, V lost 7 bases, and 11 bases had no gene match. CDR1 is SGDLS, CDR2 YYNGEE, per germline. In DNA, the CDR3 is TGTGCCAGCGCCCGGAATAGCGGGAGACCAGAGACCCAGTACTTC. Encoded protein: CASARNSGRPETQYF.

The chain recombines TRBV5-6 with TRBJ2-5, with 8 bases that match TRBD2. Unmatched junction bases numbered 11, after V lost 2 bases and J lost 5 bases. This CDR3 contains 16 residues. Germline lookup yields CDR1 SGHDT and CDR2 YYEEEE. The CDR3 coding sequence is TGTGCCAGCAGCTTCGGCGGGGGGAATCAAGTGGAGACCCAGTACTTC. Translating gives CASSFGGGNQVETQYF.

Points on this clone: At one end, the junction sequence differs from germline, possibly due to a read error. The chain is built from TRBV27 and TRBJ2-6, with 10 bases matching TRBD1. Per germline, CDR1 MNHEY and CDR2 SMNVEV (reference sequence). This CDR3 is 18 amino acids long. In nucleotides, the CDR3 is TGTGCCAGCAGTTTTTTAGGACAGGGGGGAGCTGGGGCCAACGGCCTGACTTTC. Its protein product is CASSFLGQGGAGANGLTF.

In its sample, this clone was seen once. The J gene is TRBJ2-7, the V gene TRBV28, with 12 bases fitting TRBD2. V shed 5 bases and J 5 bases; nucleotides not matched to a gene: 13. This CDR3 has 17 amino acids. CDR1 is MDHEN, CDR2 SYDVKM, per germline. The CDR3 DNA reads TGTGCCAGCAGTGTGCCTAGCGGGAGGGCATTCGACCACGAGCAGTACTTC. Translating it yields CASSVPSGRAFDHEQYF. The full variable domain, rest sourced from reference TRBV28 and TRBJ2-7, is DVKVTQSSRYLVKRTGEKVFLECVQDMDHENMFWYRQDPGLGLRLIYFSYDVKMKEKGDIPEGYSVSREKKERFSLILESASTNQTSMYLCASSVPSGRAFDHEQYFGPGTRLTVT.

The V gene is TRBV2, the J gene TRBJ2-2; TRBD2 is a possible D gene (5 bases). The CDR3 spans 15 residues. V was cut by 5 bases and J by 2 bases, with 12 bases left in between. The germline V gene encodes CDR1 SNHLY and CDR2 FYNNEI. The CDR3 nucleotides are TGTGCCAGCAGTTGGATGGAGGCAAACACCGGGGAGCTGTTTTTT. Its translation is CASSWMEANTGELFF. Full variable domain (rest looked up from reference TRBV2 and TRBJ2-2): EPEVTQTPSHQVTQMGQEVILRCVPISNHLYFYWYRQILGQKVEFLVSFYNNEISEKSEIFDDQFSVERPDGSNFTLKIRSTKLEDSAMYFCASSWMEANTGELFFGEGSRLTVL.

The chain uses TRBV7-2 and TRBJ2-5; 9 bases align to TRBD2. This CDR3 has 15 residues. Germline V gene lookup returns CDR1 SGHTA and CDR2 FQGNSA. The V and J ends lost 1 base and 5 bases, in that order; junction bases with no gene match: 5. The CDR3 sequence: CASSLDRGRAETQYF. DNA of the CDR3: TGTGCCAGCAGCTTAGATCGCGGGAGGGCCGAGACCCAGTACTTC.

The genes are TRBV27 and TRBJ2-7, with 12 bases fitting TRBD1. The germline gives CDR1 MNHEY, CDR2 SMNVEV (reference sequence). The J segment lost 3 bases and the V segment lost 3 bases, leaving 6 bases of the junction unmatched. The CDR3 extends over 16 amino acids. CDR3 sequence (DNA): TGTGCCAGCAGTTTTTCCGGGACAGGGGGCAACTACGAGCAGTACTTC. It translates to CASSFSGTGGNYEQYF.

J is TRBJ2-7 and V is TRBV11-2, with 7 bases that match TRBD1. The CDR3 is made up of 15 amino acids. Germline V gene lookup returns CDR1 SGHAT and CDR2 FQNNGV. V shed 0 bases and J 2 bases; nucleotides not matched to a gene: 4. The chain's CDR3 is CASSLDHTGAYEQYF. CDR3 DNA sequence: TGTGCCAGCAGCTTAGATCACACAGGGGCCTACGAGCAGTACTTC.

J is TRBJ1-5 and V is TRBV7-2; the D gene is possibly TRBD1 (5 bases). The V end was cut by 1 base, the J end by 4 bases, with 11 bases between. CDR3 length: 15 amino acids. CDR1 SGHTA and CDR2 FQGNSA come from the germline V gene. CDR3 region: CASSLGRDPNQPQHF. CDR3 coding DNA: TGTGCCAGCAGCTTAGGGCGGGACCCTAATCAGCCCCAGCATTTT.